The rows below give T cell receptor beta chains drawn from one sample of a study of TIL therapy for anti-PD-1-resistant metastatic lung cancer. Clones were read by immunoSEQ multiplex PCR, and TCRdb kept only the in-frame ones, dropping some. The repertoire holds about 50,000 clones, with over 65% as singletons. This sample comprised tumor tissue, obtained at baseline. Every receptor here comes from a person aged 25 to 85 with non-small cell lung cancer. The CDR3 runs from the conserved cysteine through the conserved F or W.

j_gene | v_gene | CDR3aa
TRBJ1-6 | TRBV19 | CASSIDVQANNSPLHF
TRBJ1-1 | TRBV6-5 | CASRRTGQEAFF
TRBJ2-5 | TRBV10-2 | CASSEAGGVETQYF
TRBJ2-3 | TRBV7-6 | CASSLGLAGGTDTQYF
TRBJ1-2 | TRBV10-3 | CAISEPGQGYTF
TRBJ2-3 | TRBV10-3 | CAIRPGKGTDTQYF
TRBJ2-5 | TRBV25-1 | CASSDPTGTGDQETQYF
TRBJ2-1 | TRBV15 | CATSRTPGGEFVGNEQFF
TRBJ1-3 | TRBV5-1 | CASSWDTILSGNTIYF
TRBJ1-1 | TRBV5-6 | CASSLGRGGTEAFF
TRBJ1-5 | TRBV5-6 | CASSTGTGVGNQPQHF
TRBJ2-5 | TRBV15 | CATSRDNRQRGETQYF
TRBJ1-2 | TRBV6-5 | CASSQRTGYGYTF
TRBJ2-3 | TRBV5-1 | CASSLGGLAGGSSSNTQYF
TRBJ2-3 | TRBV11-1 | CASSLSIAGRADTQYF
TRBJ2-3 | TRBV28 | CASRGERGTDTQYF
TRBJ1-5 | TRBV9 | CASSAEGRSNQPQHF
TRBJ2-2 | TRBV7-9 | CASKTRERTNTGELFF
TRBJ2-2 | TRBV5-4 | CASSLAIGQVTGELFF
TRBJ2-5 | TRBV5-1 | CASRGARLAGVETQYF
TRBJ2-1 | TRBV13 | CASSLVRGRLTYNEQFF
TRBJ2-7 | TRBV28 | CASSANTGTAYEQYF
TRBJ1-2 | TRBV5-6 | CASTLWDRLTGGYTF
TRBJ1-2 | TRBV30 | CAWSRDRGENGYTF
TRBJ1-2 | TRBV25-1 | CASSGPTGDRGVHYGYTF
TRBJ2-5 | TRBV29-1 | CSVGEGTQETQYF
TRBJ2-2 | TRBV6-5 | CASSYSSRRGTGELFF
TRBJ2-5 | TRBV5-6 | CASSAFGEDRGGETQYF
TRBJ2-7 | TRBV11-3 | CASSFGQVGEQYF
TRBJ2-2 | TRBV28 | CASSSPGQGRAGELFF
TRBJ2-6 | TRBV18 | CASSPLLDRGTLRVLTF
TRBJ2-4 | TRBV28 | CASRPLTKNIQYF
TRBJ2-5 | TRBV30 | CAWSVIGGWETQYF
TRBJ2-2 | TRBV4-1 | CASSQRDRDTGELFF
TRBJ2-1 | TRBV11-3 | CASSLVGTGQSYNEQFF
TRBJ2-5 | TRBV7-3 | CASSSGTSGTPGQETQYF
TRBJ2-7 | TRBV7-3 | CASSLTGQSEQYF
TRBJ2-7 | TRBV5-4 | CASSTPTSGGLFEQYF
TRBJ2-3 | TRBV28 | CASSLSGGHTDTQYF
TRBJ2-7 | TRBV5-4 | CASSPGQGLGYEQYF
TRBJ2-1 | TRBV5-6 | CASSPGLAAYNEQFF
TRBJ2-1 | TRBV29-1 | CSGRQGSYNEQFF
TRBJ2-1 | TRBV5-4 | CASSLETSTRGQFF
TRBJ1-4 | TRBV6-5 | CASRTGQINEKLFF
TRBJ1-5 | TRBV19 | CASSSLFWDSNQPQHF
TRBJ2-3 | TRBV28 | CASRAGPPGGQYF
TRBJ1-5 | TRBV7-2 | CASSPGSGRNQPQHF
TRBJ1-5 | TRBV15 | CATSRDRRDQPQHF
TRBJ2-1 | TRBV7-2 | CASSEFVEQFF
TRBJ1-2 | TRBV15 | CATSRQGADYGYTF
TRBJ1-1 | TRBV27 | CASSLWGAMNTEAFF
TRBJ2-5 | TRBV5-6 | CASSPGPSRETQYF
TRBJ2-4 | TRBV2 | CASSGLAGGVGKNIQYF